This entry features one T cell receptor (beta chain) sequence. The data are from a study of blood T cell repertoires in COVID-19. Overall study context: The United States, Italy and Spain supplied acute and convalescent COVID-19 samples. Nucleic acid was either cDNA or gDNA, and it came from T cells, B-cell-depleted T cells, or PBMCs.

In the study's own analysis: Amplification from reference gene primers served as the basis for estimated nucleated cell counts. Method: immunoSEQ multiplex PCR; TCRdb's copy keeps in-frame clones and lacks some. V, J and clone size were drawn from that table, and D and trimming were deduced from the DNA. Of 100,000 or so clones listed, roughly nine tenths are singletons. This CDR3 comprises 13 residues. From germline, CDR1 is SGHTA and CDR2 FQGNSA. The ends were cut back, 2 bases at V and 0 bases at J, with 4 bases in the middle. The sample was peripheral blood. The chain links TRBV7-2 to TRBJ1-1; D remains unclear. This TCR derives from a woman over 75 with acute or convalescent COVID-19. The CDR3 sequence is CASSLTVNTEAFF. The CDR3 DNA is TGTGCCAGCAGCTTAACAGTGAACACTGAAGCTTTCTTT.